The 11 T cell receptor beta chains given below trace back to one sample, sequenced in a study of blood T cell repertoires in COVID-19. Here immunoSEQ multiplex PCR was the method, and the copy in TCRdb shows in-frame clones only, minus some. This sample carries about 440,000 clones, around 91% of them seen once, and the ten largest clones take about 0.6%. The specimen was PBMCs or T cells enriched from blood (not recorded which). The receptor set was obtained from a man younger than 35 who had recovered from COVID-19.

Comments on this clone: The junction does not match germline at one end; this may be a read error. The chain recombines TRBV7-9 with TRBJ1-2; 8 bases line up with TRBD1. Germline V lookup: CDR1 SEHNR, CDR2 FQNEAQ (reference sequence). The CDR3 totals 12 residues. CDR3 DNA sequence: TGTGCCAGCAGCTTAGCAGGACAGGGCGAATTCTTC. It is translated as CASSLAGQGEFF. Together with reference TRBV7-9 and TRBJ1-2, the CDR3 gives the full variable domain: DTGVSQNPRHKITKRGQNVTFRCDPISEHNRLYWYRQTLGQGPEFLTYFQNEAQLEKSRLLSDRFSAERPKGSFSTLEIQRTEQGDSAMYLCASSLAGQGEFFGSGTRLTVV.

V gene TRBV24-1 combines with J gene TRBJ2-2; the D gene is possibly TRBD1 (6 bases). V was pared by 3 bases and J by 0 bases, with 10 bases between. There are 16 residues in the CDR3. Germline CDR1 reads KGHDR; CDR2 reads SFDVKD. The CDR3 sequence is CATSDPGTSNTGELFF. In DNA form, the CDR3 reads TGTGCCACCAGTGATCCAGGGACATCGAACACCGGGGAGCTGTTTTTT.

The chain carries TRBV5-1 and TRBJ1-1; D is unresolved. This CDR3 spans 14 amino acids. Germline CDR1 is SGHRS and CDR2 is YFSETQ. Deletions cut 2 bases from V and 3 bases from J, with 11 bases between. CDR3 sequence reads: CASSFLAGDTEAFF. In DNA form, the CDR3 reads TGCGCCAGCAGCTTCCTCGCCGGGGACACTGAAGCTTTCTTT.

The rearrangement uses TRBV11-2 and TRBJ2-5; TRBD2 aligns across 9 bases. Germline V gives CDR1 SGHAT, CDR2 FQNNGV. Trimming took 1 base from V and 4 from J; bases not matched to a gene: 4. The CDR3 length is 15 residues. The CDR3 region has the DNA TGTGCCAGCAGCTTAGTTGGCGGGGGGGGAGAGACCCAGTACTTC. As protein: CASSLVGGGGETQYF.

The chain carries TRBV28 and TRBJ2-3; tentatively, D is TRBD2 (5 bases). CDR3 length: 13 residues. Germline V gene lookup returns CDR1 MDHEN and CDR2 SYDVKM. V lost 7 bases and J 0 bases, leaving 8 bases between the germline ends. The CDR3 coding sequence is TGTGCCAGCAAGCTAGCCAGCACAGATACGCAGTATTTT. Translation gives CASKLASTDTQYF. Looking up the rest from reference TRBV28 and TRBJ2-3 gives the full variable domain: DVKVTQSSRYLVKRTGEKVFLECVQDMDHENMFWYRQDPGLGLRLIYFSYDVKMKEKGDIPEGYSVSREKKERFSLILESASTNQTSMYLCASKLASTDTQYFGPGTRLTVL.

This chain links TRBV30 with TRBJ1-1, with D hard to call. Trimming took 1 base from V and 4 from J, leaving 10 bases between them. Germline CDR1 and CDR2: GTSNPN and SVGIG (reference sequence). This CDR3 region has 13 residues. The CDR3 region has the DNA TGTGCCTGGAGTGCCCAAACGGGCACTGAAGCTTTCTTT. Its protein product is CAWSAQTGTEAFF. The full variable domain, rest sourced from reference TRBV30 and TRBJ1-1, is SQTIHQWPATLVQPVGSPLSLECTVEGTSNPNLYWYRQAAGRGLQLLFYSVGIGQISSEVPQNLSASRPQDRQFILSSKKLLLSDSGFYLCAWSAQTGTEAFFGQGTRLTVV.

This clone is a singleton in its sample. This chain uses TRBV9 with TRBJ2-3; D is possibly TRBD2 (7 bases). CDR1 SGDLS and CDR2 YYNGEE come from the germline V gene. The CDR3 runs 16 residues. Trimming pared 0 bases from V and 6 bases from J, leaving 17 bases between. DNA of the CDR3: TGTGCCAGCAGCGTAGGGGCTGGAAAGGGGGGGGATACGCAGTATTTT. Translation: CASSVGAGKGGDTQYF. Using reference TRBV9 and TRBJ2-3 for the parts outside the CDR3, the full variable domain is DSGVTQTPKHLITATGQRVTLRCSPRSGDLSVYWYQQSLDQGLQFLIQYYNGEERAKGNILERFSAQQFPDLHSELNLSSLELGDSALYFCASSVGAGKGGDTQYFGPGTRLTVL.

About this clone: One end of the junction fails to match germline, which may point to a read error. This CDR3 reads CASSGRDFSDF. The CDR3 coding sequence is TGCGCCAGCAGCGGCCGGGACTTTTCTGACTTC. The chain employs TRBV10-2 and TRBJ1-2, with TRBD1 as a possible D gene (5 bases). CDR3 length equals 11 residues. From germline, CDR1 is WSHSY and CDR2 SAAADI.

This clone is a singleton in its sample. The rearrangement uses TRBV29-1 and TRBJ2-7; 7 bases are a match to TRBD2. The CDR3 is 11 amino acids. With 7 bases clipped from V and 4 bases from J, the junction kept 4 bases outside the gene matches. The germline gives CDR1 SQVTM, CDR2 ANQGSEA. The CDR3: CSARTSYEQYF. The CDR3 coding sequence is TGCAGCGCCCGGACTAGTTACGAGCAGTACTTC.

This rearrangement joins TRBV12-5 to TRBJ2-5; D is uncertain. Germline V lookup: CDR1 LGHNT, CDR2 FRNRAP. V was clipped by 6 bases and J by 1 base, with 6 bases between them. The CDR3 totals 12 residues. CDR3 amino acids: CASGPRQETQYF. The CDR3 DNA reads TGTGCTAGTGGCCCTCGCCAAGAGACCCAGTACTTC.

The V and J genes are TRBV5-4 and TRBJ2-3; 12 bases are shared with TRBD2. CDR1 and CDR2 from the germline V gene are SGHNT and YYREEE (reference sequence). V dropped 6 bases and J dropped 5; count of bases not matched to a gene: 16. The CDR3 runs 18 residues. CDR3 DNA: TGTGCCAGCACCGCAACTAGCGGGAGGATTACAGCGCAAGATACGCAGTATTTT. Amino acids: CASTATSGRITAQDTQYF.